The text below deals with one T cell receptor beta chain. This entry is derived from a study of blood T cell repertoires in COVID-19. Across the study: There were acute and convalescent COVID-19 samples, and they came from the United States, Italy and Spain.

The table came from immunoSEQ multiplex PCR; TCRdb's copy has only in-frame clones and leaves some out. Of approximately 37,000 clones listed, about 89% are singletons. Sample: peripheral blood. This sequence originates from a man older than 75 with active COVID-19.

CDR3 coding DNA: TGTGCCAGCAGCCCGGTAGAAGCCCACGAGCAGTACTTC. This sequence encodes CASSPVEAHEQYF. The chain links TRBV6-2 or TRBV6-3 to TRBJ2-7; D gene ambiguous. Looked up from germline, CDR1 is MNHEY and CDR2 is SVGEGT. The V end was cut by 6 bases, the J end by 5 bases, with 14 bases between. The CDR3 has 13 amino acids.